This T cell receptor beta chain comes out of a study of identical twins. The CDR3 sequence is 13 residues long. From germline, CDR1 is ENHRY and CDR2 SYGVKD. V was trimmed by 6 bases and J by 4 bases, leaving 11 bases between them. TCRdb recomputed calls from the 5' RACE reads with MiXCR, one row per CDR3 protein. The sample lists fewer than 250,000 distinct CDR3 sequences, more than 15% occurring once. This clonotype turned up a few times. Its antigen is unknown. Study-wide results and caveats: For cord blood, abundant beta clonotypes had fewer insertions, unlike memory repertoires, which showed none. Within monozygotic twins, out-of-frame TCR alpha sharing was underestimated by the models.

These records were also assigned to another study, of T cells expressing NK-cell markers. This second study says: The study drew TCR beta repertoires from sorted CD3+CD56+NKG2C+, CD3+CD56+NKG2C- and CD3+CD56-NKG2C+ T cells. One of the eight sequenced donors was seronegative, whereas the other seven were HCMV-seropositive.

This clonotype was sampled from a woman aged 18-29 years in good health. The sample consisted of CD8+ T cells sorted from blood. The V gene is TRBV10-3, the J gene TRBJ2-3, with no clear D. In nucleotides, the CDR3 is TGTGCCATCAGCCCGAAGGGCGCAGATACGCAGTATTTT. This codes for CAISPKGADTQYF.